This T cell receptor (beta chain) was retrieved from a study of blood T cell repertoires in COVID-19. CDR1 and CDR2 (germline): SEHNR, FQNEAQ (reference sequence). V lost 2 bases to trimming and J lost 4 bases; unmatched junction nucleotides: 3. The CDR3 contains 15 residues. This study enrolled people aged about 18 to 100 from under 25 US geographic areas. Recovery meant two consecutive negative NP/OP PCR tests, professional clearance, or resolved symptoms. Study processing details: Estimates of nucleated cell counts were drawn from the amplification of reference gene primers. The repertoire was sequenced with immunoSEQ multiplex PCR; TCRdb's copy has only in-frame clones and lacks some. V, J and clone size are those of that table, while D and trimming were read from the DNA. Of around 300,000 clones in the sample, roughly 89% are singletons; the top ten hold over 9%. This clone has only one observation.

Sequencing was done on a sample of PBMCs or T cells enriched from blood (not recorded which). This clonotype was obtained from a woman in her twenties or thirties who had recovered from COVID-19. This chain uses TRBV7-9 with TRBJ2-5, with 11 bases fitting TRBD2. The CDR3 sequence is CASSLILAGAETQYF. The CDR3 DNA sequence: TGTGCCAGCAGCTTAATACTAGCGGGAGCAGAGACCCAGTACTTC.